Sequencing of this T cell receptor beta chain was carried out in a study of control samples from healthy donors and cancer patients. The method was immunoSEQ multiplex PCR; TCRdb's version includes in-frame clones alone and lacks a portion of them. This repertoire shows some 140,000 clones, just under 90% found once; its top ten account for around 7.6%. CDR3 length: 16 residues. V dropped 2 bases and J dropped 9; count of bases not matched to a gene: 9. Germline CDR1 reads SGHRS; CDR2 reads YFSETQ. The chain links TRBV5-1 to TRBJ2-1; 12 nucleotides line up with TRBD1. The receptor was derived from a man aged 50 to 59 with head and neck cancer. Source material: PBMCs. For the CDR3, the DNA is TGCGCCAGCAGCTTTTCCGGGACAGGGGGCTCAAGTGAGCAGTTCTTC. Its translation: CASSFSGTGGSSEQFF.